This T cell receptor (beta chain) appears in the sequencing data of a study of blood T cell repertoires in COVID-19. J lost 6 bases, V lost 2 bases, and 16 bases had no gene match. The CDR3 covers 19 residues. CDR1 and CDR2 (germline): SGHKS, YYEKEE (reference sequence). Participant-given clinical history determined each cohort assignment. The assay was immunoSEQ multiplex PCR, and TCRdb's table has in-frame clones only and misses some. The sample contains more than 250,000 clones, about 87% of which appear only once. Specimen: PBMCs or T cells enriched from blood (not recorded which). The TCR sequence derives from a woman between 40 and 55 years old with acute COVID-19. V gene TRBV5-5 combines with J gene TRBJ1-4; 10 nucleotides line up with TRBD1. CDR3 sequence (DNA): TGTGCCAGCAGCTTCCCGGGACAGGGGTTTCCATCATGGGATGAAAAACTGTTTTTT. Its translation: CASSFPGQGFPSWDEKLFF.